The clone carrying this T cell receptor beta chain was recorded once. These data come from a study of shared clonotypes between healthy human individuals. This CDR3 spans 15 amino acids. Trimming took 4 bases from V and 3 from J; bases not matched to a gene: 3. Germline CDR1 reads SGHDN; CDR2 reads FVKESK. Profiling relied on immunoSEQ multiplex PCR, and the TCRdb table lists in-frame clones only, not all of them. The top ten clones hold over 0.3% of a sample with 1,400,000 or so clones, approximately 98.5% of them seen once. The chain links TRBV14 to TRBJ1-3; 10 bases are shared with TRBD1. The source of this sequence is a man younger than 45 in good health. The specimen sequenced was naive CD4+ T cells sorted from blood. Regarding subset: CD45RA+ positively selected. The CDR3 loop reads CASSPGTGVGNTIYF. The DNA for the CDR3 is TGTGCCAGCAGCCCCGGGACAGGGGTTGGAAACACCATATATTTT.